This TCR beta chain was retrieved from a study of OX40 agonist ivuxolimab in advanced cancers. Study-level information: Recorded diagnoses for dose-escalation patients were hepatocellular carcinoma, melanoma, renal cell or head and neck cancer. Study conclusions and caveats: CD8+ T cells were the subset that, on average, had more expanded clones than CD4+. Clonal expansion by week 6 occurred in CD4+ and CD8+ blood T cells (at 0.1 to 3.0 mg/kg).

This clone was detected once. Its antigen is not identified. The table came from immunoSEQ multiplex PCR; TCRdb's copy has only in-frame clones and leaves some out. The sample lists tens of thousands of clones, about 90% occurring once. The clonotype comes from an adult with an advanced solid tumor such as melanoma, head and neck, liver or kidney cancer. The specimen was CD4+ or CD8+ T cells sorted from blood, collected in a trial of the OX40 agonist ivuxolimab.

The CDR3 DNA is TGTGCCAGCAGCTTAGATGCAACATACAAGACAGGCAGCACAGATACGCAGTATTTT. This codes for CASSLDATYKTGSTDTQYF. This sequence joins TRBV11-2 and TRBJ2-3; the D gene is possibly TRBD1 (6 bases). V was cut by 0 bases and J by 0 bases, with 19 bases left in between. The V gene's germline CDR1 is SGHAT and CDR2 FQNNGV. The length of the CDR3 is 19 residues. Using reference TRBV11-2 and TRBJ2-3 for the parts outside the CDR3, the full variable domain is EAGVAQSPRYKIIEKRQSVAFWCNPISGHATLYWYQQILGQGPKLLIQFQNNGVVDDSQLPKDRFSAERLKGVDSTLKIQPAKLEDSAVYLCASSLDATYKTGSTDTQYFGPGTRLTVL.